The following is a TCR beta chain sequence with its context. This entry is derived from a study of shared clonotypes between healthy human individuals. Per the germline V gene, CDR1 is SGHAT and CDR2 is FQNNGV. The CDR3 sequence is 15 residues long. The germline V and J ends were trimmed by 4 bases and 0 bases, with 13 bases remaining between them. Several immunoSEQ plates held equal portions of the genomic DNA taken from each subset. The repertoire was sequenced with immunoSEQ multiplex PCR; TCRdb's copy has only in-frame clones and lacks some. The sample holds hundreds of thousands of clones, almost 97% seen once.

This chain joins TRBV11-2 and TRBJ2-7, with D tentatively TRBD1 (5 bases). Sequenced sample: naive CD4+ T cells sorted from blood. This sample's subset: CD45RA+ positively selected. This TCR derives from a woman in her thirties in good health. CDR3 loop: CASSYLTDLSYEQYF. The CDR3 region has the DNA TGTGCCAGCAGCTACCTGACAGATCTCTCCTACGAGCAGTACTTC.